Listed below are T cell receptor beta chains from one sample, sequenced in a study of blood T cell repertoires in COVID-19. TCRdb keeps only in-frame clones here, not all; method: immunoSEQ multiplex PCR. The sample includes approximately 180,000 clones, 90% seen only once; the top ten take approximately 0.56%. Material: peripheral blood. Receptors originate from a man aged 50-59 years with acute or convalescent COVID-19. Each CDR3 is given with its conserved first and last residue. The order of the fields is D gene, clone size, J gene, V gene, CDR3 protein, CDR3 DNA. A D gene is named only where the DNA matches it firmly. Rows may omit the clone size; those that give it use once, few, many or a size class.

NA	NA	TRBJ1-2	TRBV10-3	CAISEIGLRDGYTF	TGTGCCATCAGTGAAATAGGGCTGAGGGATGGCTACACCTTC
NA	few	TRBJ1-2	TRBV10-3	CAISDSPGQYGYTF	TGTGCCATCAGTGACTCCCCCGGACAGTATGGCTACACCTTC
TRBD1	NA	TRBJ2-2	TRBV24-1	CATSDPTGRRNTGELFF	TGTGCCACCAGTGACCCGACAGGGCGGCGAAACACCGGGGAGCTGTTTTTT
NA	NA	TRBJ2-6	TRBV5-1	CASSSDRSPSGANVLTF	TGCGCCAGCAGCTCTGACAGGTCCCCCTCTGGGGCCAACGTCCTGACTTTC
TRBD1	NA	TRBJ1-5	TRBV27	CASRMTGGDQPQHF	TGTGCCAGCAGAATGACAGGGGGCGATCAGCCCCAGCATTTT
TRBD1	NA	TRBJ2-2	TRBV6-5	CASIRDSTGELFF	TGTGCCAGCATCCGGGACAGCACCGGGGAGCTGTTTTTT
TRBD2	NA	TRBJ2-7	TRBV30	CAWRASGRIYEQYF	TGTGCCTGGAGAGCTAGCGGGAGGATTTACGAGCAGTACTTC
NA	NA	TRBJ1-2	TRBV6-6	CASSYSQGFYGYTF	TGTGCCAGCAGTTACTCCCAGGGATTCTATGGCTACACCTTC
NA	NA	TRBJ2-3	TRBV18	CASSPDREGTDTQYF	TGTGCCAGCTCACCCGACAGGGAGGGCACAGATACGCAGTATTTT
NA	NA	TRBJ1-2	TRBV4-3	CASSQDLQQSFYGYTF	TGCGCCAGCAGCCAAGATCTACAACAGAGCTTCTATGGCTACACCTTC
TRBD2	few	TRBJ2-5	TRBV3-1/TRBV3-2	CASSLTSVQETQYF	TGTGCCAGCAGCCTGACTAGCGTCCAAGAGACCCAGTACTTC
NA	NA	TRBJ1-3	TRBV7-9	CASSPDSFSGNTIYF	TGTGCCAGCAGCCCGGACAGTTTCTCTGGAAACACCATATATTTT
NA	few	TRBJ1-6	TRBV4-2	CASSQTRAGSPLHF	TGTGCCAGCAGCCAGACTAGGGCGGGTTCACCCCTCCACTTT
TRBD1	NA	TRBJ1-2	TRBV7-2	CASSSQGGNYGYTF	TGTGCCAGCAGCTCCCAGGGGGGCAACTATGGCTACACCTTC
NA	NA	TRBJ1-4	TRBV5-1	CASSLATEDEKLFF	TGCGCCAGCAGCTTGGCGACAGAGGATGAAAAACTGTTTTTT
NA	NA	TRBJ2-5	TRBV20-1	CSVAGQETQYF	TGCAGTGTCGCGGGACAAGAGACCCAGTACTTC
TRBD2	NA	TRBJ2-3	TRBV29-1	CSVERGGTDTQYF	TGCAGCGTAGAGCGGGGGGGCACAGATACGCAGTATTTT
NA	NA	TRBJ2-7	TRBV28	CASSILRSQGYEQYF	TGTGCCAGCAGCATACTCCGGAGTCAGGGCTACGAGCAGTACTTC
NA	NA	TRBJ1-2	TRBV19	CASSMGQADGYTF	TGTGCCAGTAGTATGGGCCAGGCAGATGGCTACACCTTC
NA	NA	TRBJ2-7	TRBV7-9	CASSLVGSVNEQYF	TGTGCCAGCAGCTTAGTTGGGAGTGTGAACGAGCAGTACTTC